Listed below are T cell receptor beta chains from one sample, sequenced in a study of vaccination effects on CD4 cells after COVID-19. This table comes from immunoSEQ multiplex PCR, and its TCRdb copy is limited to in-frame clones, with some not included. Found here are under 40,000 clones, 73% of them singletons; the top ten hold 27%. Which antigens these TCRs recognize remains unknown. This sample comprised CD4+ T cells from PBMCs cultured with HCoV-OC43 spike peptides, obtained before COVID-19 vaccination. These receptors were taken from a human donor who received a COVID-19 vaccine. The CDR3 runs from the conserved cysteine through the conserved F or W.

length	V	J	CDR3
17	TRBV7-2	TRBJ2-1	CASSSRTGLLVNNEQFF
13	TRBV5-6	TRBJ2-7	CASSFRANYEQYF
13	TRBV2	TRBJ2-7	CASKRAFLYEQYF
15	TRBV30	TRBJ1-2	CAWSANGAVSYGYTF
12	TRBV29-1	TRBJ1-1	CSVLTMNTEAFF
13	TRBV3-1/TRBV3-2	TRBJ2-4	CASSQGFRVLQYF
16	TRBV25-1	TRBJ1-1	CASSDSSRAAGSEAFF
15	TRBV5-1	TRBJ1-3	CASSSGSARGNTIYF
14	TRBV30	TRBJ1-1	CAWSRWGQSTEAFF
14	TRBV19	TRBJ2-3	CATTGATSTDTQYF
14	TRBV6-5	TRBJ1-6	CASSLQTIPTLLHF
14	TRBV30	TRBJ1-6	CAWSTTTTNSPLHF
15	TRBV7-9	TRBJ1-3	CASSLAGSSGNTIYF
14	TRBV6-5	TRBJ1-5	CASRGQGSNQPQHF
14	TRBV5-1	TRBJ2-1	CASSAQPAGTPQFF
16	TRBV7-2	TRBJ2-3	CASSSRTGQVSDTQYF
15	TRBV18	TRBJ1-1	CASSPLVRGYTEAFF
15	TRBV19	TRBJ1-1	CASSLGPGRSTEAFF
12	TRBV29-1	TRBJ2-7	CSVEDLARISYF
14	TRBV9	TRBJ2-3	CASSVHARSDTQYF
15	TRBV6-2/TRBV6-3	TRBJ1-5	CASSYSGGGNQPQHF
14	TRBV20-1	TRBJ1-3	CSASEGNSGNTIYF
14	TRBV28	TRBJ2-7	CASSFFGVTYEQYF
14	TRBV7-9	TRBJ2-7	CASSLAGTRGEQYF
15	TRBV9	TRBJ1-5	CASSVDTGVGQPQHF
16	TRBV27	TRBJ2-5	CASSLSPGQGQETQYF
17	TRBV5-6	TRBJ1-4	CASSSPGTGVTNEKLFF
11	TRBV20-1	TRBJ1-1	CSARRNTEAFF
15	TRBV4-2	TRBJ2-3	CASSQDPAATDTQYF
13	TRBV19	TRBJ1-1	CASSRQGSTEAFF
13	TRBV2	TRBJ2-5	CASRTGGWETQYF
13	TRBV29-1	TRBJ2-2	CSVHRGDTGELFF
15	TRBV5-1	TRBJ2-1	CASSSGTGGWYEQFF
11	TRBV29-1	TRBJ2-1	CSVGDSNEQFF
13	TRBV5-1	TRBJ1-2	CASSLDGDYGYTF
14	TRBV2	TRBJ1-5	CASSQRRRNQPQHF
15	TRBV29-1	TRBJ2-1	CSVEDPGSSYNEQFF